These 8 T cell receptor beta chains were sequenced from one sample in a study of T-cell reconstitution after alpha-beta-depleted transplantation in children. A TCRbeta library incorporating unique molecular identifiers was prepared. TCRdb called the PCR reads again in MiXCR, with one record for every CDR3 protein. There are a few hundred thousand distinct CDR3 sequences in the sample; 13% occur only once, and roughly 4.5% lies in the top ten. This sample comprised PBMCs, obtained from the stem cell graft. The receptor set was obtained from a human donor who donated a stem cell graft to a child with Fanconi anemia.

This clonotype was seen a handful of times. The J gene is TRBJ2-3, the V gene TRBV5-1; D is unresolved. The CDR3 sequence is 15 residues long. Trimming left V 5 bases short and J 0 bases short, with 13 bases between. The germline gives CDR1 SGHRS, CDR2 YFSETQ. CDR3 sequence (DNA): TGCGCCAGCAGTTCCAAACAGAGAAGCACAGATACGCAGTATTTT. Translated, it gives CASSSKQRSTDTQYF.

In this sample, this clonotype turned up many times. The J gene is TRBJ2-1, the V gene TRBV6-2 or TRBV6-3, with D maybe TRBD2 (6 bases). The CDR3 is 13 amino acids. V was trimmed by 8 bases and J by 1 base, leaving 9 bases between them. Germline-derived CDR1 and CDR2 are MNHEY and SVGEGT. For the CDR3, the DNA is TGTGCCAGCCTTGGGGGGTCCTACAATGAGCAGTTCTTC. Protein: CASLGGSYNEQFF.

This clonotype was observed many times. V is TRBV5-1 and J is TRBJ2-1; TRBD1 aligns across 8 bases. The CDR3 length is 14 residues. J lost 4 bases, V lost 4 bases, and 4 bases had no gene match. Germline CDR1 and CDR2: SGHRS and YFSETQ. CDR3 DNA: TGCGCCAGCAGCGGCGGACAGGGTTACAATGAGCAGTTCTTC. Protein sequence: CASSGGQGYNEQFF.

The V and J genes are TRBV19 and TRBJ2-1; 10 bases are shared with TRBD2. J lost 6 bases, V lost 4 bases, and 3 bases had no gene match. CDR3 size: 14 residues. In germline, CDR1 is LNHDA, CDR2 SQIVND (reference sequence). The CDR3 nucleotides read TGTGCCAGTAGTACTAGCGGGGGTTTCAATGAGCAGTTCTTC. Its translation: CASSTSGGFNEQFF.

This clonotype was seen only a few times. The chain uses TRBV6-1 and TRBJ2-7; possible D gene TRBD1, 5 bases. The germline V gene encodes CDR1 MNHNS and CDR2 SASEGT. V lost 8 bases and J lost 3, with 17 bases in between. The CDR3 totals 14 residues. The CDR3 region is CASRPMGQGYEQYF. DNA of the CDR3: TGTGCCAGCCGCCCCATGGGGCAGGGCTACGAGCAGTACTTC.

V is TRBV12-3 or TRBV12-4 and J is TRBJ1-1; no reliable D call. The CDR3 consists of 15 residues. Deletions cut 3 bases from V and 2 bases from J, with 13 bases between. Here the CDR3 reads CASSLGSASNTEAFF. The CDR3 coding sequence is TGTGCCAGCAGTTTGGGCAGCGCATCAAACACTGAAGCTTTCTTT.

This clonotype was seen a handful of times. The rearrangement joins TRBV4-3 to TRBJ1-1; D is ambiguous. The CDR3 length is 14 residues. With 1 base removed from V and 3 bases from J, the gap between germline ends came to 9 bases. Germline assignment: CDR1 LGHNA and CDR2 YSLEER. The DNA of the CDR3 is TGCGCCAGCAGCCAAGTCCTCTCTTACACTGAAGCTTTCTTT. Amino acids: CASSQVLSYTEAFF.

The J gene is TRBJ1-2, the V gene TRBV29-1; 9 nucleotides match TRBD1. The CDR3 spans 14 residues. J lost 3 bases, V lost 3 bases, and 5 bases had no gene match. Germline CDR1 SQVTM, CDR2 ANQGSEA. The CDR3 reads CSVEPGQGHYGYTF. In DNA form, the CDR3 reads TGCAGCGTTGAGCCGGGACAGGGTCACTATGGCTACACCTTC.